This T cell receptor (beta chain) was recovered during a study of breast tumors, draining lymph nodes, adjacent tissues. Study results and caveats: Tumor and nontumor repertoires were significantly more similar in luminal-like than in basal-like breast cancer. Tumor T cell lymph node origin was a supported hypothesis, not proven. Tumor repertoires ranked between lymph nodes and nontumor tissue in diversity, with V and J gene preferences.

This clonotype has more than one count but fewer than ten. Its specificity is not known. The length of the CDR3 is 15 residues. Germline loops: CDR1 MNHEY, CDR2 SVGEGT. The germline V and J ends were trimmed by 2 bases and 3 bases, with 11 bases remaining between them. Each CDR3 protein is one row after TCRdb ran MiXCR on the multiplex PCR reads. The table lists under 300,000 distinct CDR3 sequences, about 34% of them singletons. Samples came from axillary lymph nodes draining the breast cancer. The material sequenced was axillary lymph node tissue. The source of this sequence is a female donor with breast cancer. Some clones in this sample may be carry-over from other donors' samples. The V and J genes are TRBV6-2 or TRBV6-3 and TRBJ2-1, with D possibly TRBD2 on 5 matching bases. The CDR3 sequence is CASSYRGSDYNEQFF. CDR3 DNA: TGTGCCAGCAGTTACCGAGGGTCAGACTACAATGAGCAGTTCTTC.